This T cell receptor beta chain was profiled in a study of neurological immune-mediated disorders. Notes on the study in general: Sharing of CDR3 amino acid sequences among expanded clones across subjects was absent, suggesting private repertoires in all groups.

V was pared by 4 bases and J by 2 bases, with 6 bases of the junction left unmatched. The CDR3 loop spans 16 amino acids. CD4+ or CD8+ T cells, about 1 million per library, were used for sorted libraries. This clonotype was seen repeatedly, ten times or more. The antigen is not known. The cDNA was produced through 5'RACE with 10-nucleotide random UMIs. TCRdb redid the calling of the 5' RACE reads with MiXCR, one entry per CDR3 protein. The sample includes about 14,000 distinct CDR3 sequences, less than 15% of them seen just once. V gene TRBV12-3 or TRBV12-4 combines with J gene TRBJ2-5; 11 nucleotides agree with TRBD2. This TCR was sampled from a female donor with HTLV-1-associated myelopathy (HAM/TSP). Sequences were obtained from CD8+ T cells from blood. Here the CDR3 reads CASSSTRLAGQETQYF. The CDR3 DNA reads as TGTGCCAGCAGTTCTACCCGACTAGCGGGACAAGAGACCCAGTACTTC.